These T cell receptor beta chains were read from a single sample in a study of cytomegalovirus exposure and HLA in healthy donors. The method was immunoSEQ multiplex PCR; TCRdb's version includes in-frame clones alone and lacks a portion of them. Recorded for this sample: about 42,000 clones. Material for sequencing was PBMCs. The receptors originated from a man aged 25 to 40 in good health and CMV-seronegative. CDR3s include the opening cysteine and the closing phenylalanine or tryptophan. A D gene is named only where the DNA matches it firmly.

>TRBJ2-5|TRBD2|TRBV11-2
CASSLGLAAIQETQYF
TGTGCCAGCAGCTTGGGACTAGCGGCGATCCAAGAGACCCAGTACTTC
>TRBJ2-2|.|TRBV9
CASSRAGGPSNTGELFF
TGTGCCAGCAGCCGAGCAGGGGGGCCGTCGAACACCGGGGAGCTGTTTTTT
>TRBJ1-1|.|TRBV9
CASSASLRGEAFF
TGTGCCAGCAGCGCGTCTCTACGTGGTGAAGCTTTCTTT
>TRBJ2-7|.|TRBV4-3
CASSQEIGGTYEQYF
TGCGCCAGCAGCCAAGAAATCGGCGGGACCTACGAGCAGTACTTC
>TRBJ2-2|.|TRBV4-2
CASSQRTGELFF
TGTGCCAGCAGCCAACGCACCGGGGAGCTGTTTTTT
>TRBJ2-7|.|TRBV5-1
CASSFVGPYEQYF
TGCGCCAGCAGCTTCGTGGGCCCCTACGAGCAGTACTTC
>TRBJ1-1|.|TRBV7-3
CASSLAGVNTEAFF
TGTGCCAGCAGCTTAGCAGGGGTGAACACTGAAGCTTTCTTT
>TRBJ1-1|.|TRBV30
CASPGQGNTEAFF
TGTGCCTCCCCAGGGCAGGGAAACACTGAAGCTTTCTTT
>TRBJ2-1|TRBD2|TRBV9
CASSLVGRGGSEQFF
TGTGCCAGCAGCCTAGTTGGGAGGGGAGGTTCTGAGCAGTTCTTC
>TRBJ1-1|.|TRBV4-1
CASSQVRGKEAEAFF
TGCGCCAGCAGCCAAGTACGGGGGAAGGAGGCTGAAGCTTTCTTT
>TRBJ1-6|.|TRBV6-5
CASRATGHNSPLHF
TGTGCCAGCAGAGCCACAGGGCATAATTCACCCCTCCACTTT
>TRBJ2-2|.|TRBV18
CASSPSGRTGELFF
TGTGCCAGCTCACCATCAGGGCGCACCGGGGAGCTGTTTTTT
>TRBJ1-6|.|TRBV30
CAWTVSHSHLHF
TGTGCCTGGACAGTTTCCCATTCACACCTCCACTTT
>TRBJ2-7|.|TRBV29-1
CSTTGTGAYEQYF
TGCAGCACAACCGGGACGGGAGCCTACGAGCAGTACTTC
>TRBJ2-1|TRBD2|TRBV6-1
CASSAGTSAGDEQFF
TGTGCCAGCAGTGCTGGGACTAGCGCGGGGGATGAGCAGTTCTTC
>TRBJ1-2|TRBD1|TRBV18
CASSPTGGDGYTF
TGTGCCAGCTCACCGACAGGGGGGGATGGCTACACCTTC
>TRBJ1-3|.|TRBV25-1
CASSEYEIGNTIYF
TGTGCCAGCAGTGAATACGAGATTGGAAACACCATATATTTT
>TRBJ2-1|.|TRBV30
CACRDYNEQFF
TGTGCCTGTAGAGATTACAATGAGCAGTTCTTC
>TRBJ1-1|.|TRBV6-1
CASSGTSRRTEAFF
TGTGCCAGCAGTGGGACTTCCCGGAGGACTGAAGCTTTCTTT
>TRBJ1-2|.|TRBV6-5
CATTGSTNYGYTF
TGTGCCACCACCGGGTCAACTAACTATGGCTACACCTTC
>TRBJ2-7|TRBD1|TRBV30
CAWSVRGTVNYEQYF
TGTGCCTGGAGTGTACGTGGGACAGTCAACTACGAGCAGTACTTC
>TRBJ2-7|TRBD2|TRBV6-5
CASSYSGRGYEQYF
TGTGCCAGCAGTTATAGCGGGAGAGGCTACGAGCAGTACTTC
>TRBJ1-2|.|TRBV4-3
CASSQEGTTPNYGYTF
TGCGCCAGCAGCCAAGAGGGGACAACCCCTAACTATGGCTACACCTTC
>TRBJ2-7|TRBD2|TRBV9
CASSVGTSGSFEQYF
TGTGCCAGCAGCGTAGGGACTAGCGGGAGTTTCGAGCAGTACTTC
>TRBJ1-1|.|TRBV19
CASIPGTITEAFF
TGTGCCAGTATCCCCGGGACTATCACTGAAGCTTTCTTT
>TRBJ2-7|TRBD1|TRBV6-5
CASSYSTGFHEQYF
TGTGCCAGCAGTTACTCGACAGGGTTCCACGAGCAGTACTTC
>TRBJ1-6|TRBD1|TRBV19
CASTPGQTVNSPLHF
TGTGCCAGTACCCCGGGACAGACTGTTAATTCACCCCTCCACTTT
>TRBJ2-7|.|TRBV2
CASRADSYEQYF
TGTGCCAGCAGAGCCGACAGCTACGAGCAGTACTTC
>TRBJ2-1|.|TRBV6-5
CASGLGSSYNEQFF
TGTGCCAGCGGGCTTGGGAGCTCCTACAATGAGCAGTTCTTC
>TRBJ1-2|.|TRBV30
CAWSGQIRGDGYTF
TGTGCCTGGAGTGGACAGATACGTGGCGATGGCTACACCTTC
>TRBJ2-7|TRBD2|TRBV7-2
CASRSGTMIDEQYF
TGTGCCAGCAGATCCGGGACTATGATCGACGAGCAGTACTTC
>TRBJ1-6|.|TRBV30
CAWRGSSYNSPLHF
TGTGCCTGGAGGGGCAGCTCCTATAATTCACCCCTCCACTTT
>TRBJ2-3|.|TRBV6-1
CASSEGERDTDTQYF
TGTGCCAGCAGTGAAGGGGAACGGGACACAGATACGCAGTATTTT
>TRBJ1-5|.|TRBV2
CASSEQGTDQPQHF
TGTGCCAGCAGTGAACAGGGAACGGATCAGCCCCAGCATTTT
>TRBJ2-5|TRBD1|TRBV10-3
CAIRAGGAETQYF
TGTGCCATCAGAGCAGGGGGCGCGGAGACCCAGTACTTC
>TRBJ1-2|.|TRBV29-1
CSAPRDGGKGGYTF
TGCAGCGCCCCGAGGGACGGGGGAAAGGGAGGCTACACCTTC
>TRBJ1-4|.|TRBV6-5
CASSYSAVGSEKLFF
TGTGCCAGCAGTTACTCGGCGGTGGGGAGTGAAAAACTGTTTTTT
>TRBJ2-1|.|TRBV6-5
CASSPGGLGNEQFF
TGTGCCAGCAGCCCTGGAGGCCTAGGGAATGAGCAGTTCTTC
>TRBJ2-3|.|TRBV4-3
CASSQDPRGMGADTQYF
TGCGCCAGCAGCCAAGATCCTCGGGGTATGGGCGCAGATACGCAGTATTTT
>TRBJ2-7|.|TRBV4-1
CASSQGDDLGEQYF
TGCGCCAGCAGCCAAGGTGATGACCTCGGGGAGCAGTACTTC
>TRBJ2-1|TRBD1|TRBV4-1
CASSVGTGGYNEQFF
TGCGCCAGCAGCGTCGGGACAGGAGGATACAATGAGCAGTTCTTC
>TRBJ2-7|.|TRBV5-1
CASSLAGDASYEQYF
TGCGCCAGCAGCTTGGCGGGGGATGCTTCCTACGAGCAGTACTTC
>TRBJ1-1|.|TRBV19
CASSTPRGGVNTEAFF
TGTGCCAGTAGTACCCCCCGGGGCGGGGTCAACACTGAAGCTTTCTTT
>TRBJ2-7|.|TRBV29-1
CSVGTYTSSYEQYF
TGCAGCGTTGGGACTTACACCAGCTCCTACGAGCAGTACTTC
>TRBJ1-4|TRBD1|TRBV5-1
CASSAGDRASEKLFF
TGCGCCAGCAGCGCCGGGGACAGGGCCAGTGAAAAACTGTTTTTT
>TRBJ2-6|.|TRBV6-5
CASSYRGIGANVLTF
TGTGCCAGCAGTTACAGGGGGATTGGGGCCAACGTCCTGACTTTC
>TRBJ2-7|.|TRBV25-1
CASSGAPGGEQYF
TGTGCCAGCAGTGGAGCCCCCGGGGGCGAGCAGTACTTC